Below are 30 T cell receptor beta chains sequenced from a single sample in a study of cytomegalovirus exposure and HLA in healthy donors. The PCR employed 60 Vbeta primers together with 13 Jbeta primers. Sequencing used immunoSEQ multiplex PCR; TCRdb keeps in-frame clones, though not all of them. The sample totals 50,000 or so clones; its top ten clones hold roughly 2%. Specimen: PBMCs. The receptors come from a young woman in good health and CMV-seronegative.

The CDR3 sequence: CASSFTGPVYGYTF. CDR3 in DNA: TGTGCCAGCAGCTTTACAGGACCCGTCTATGGCTACACCTTC. V is TRBV7-9 and J is TRBJ1-2, with D possibly matching TRBD1 (5 bases). V lost 3 bases and J lost 4, with 12 bases in between. CDR3 size: 14 residues. CDR1 is SEHNR and CDR2 is FQNEAQ in the germline V gene (reference sequence). The full variable domain, completed using reference TRBV7-9 and TRBJ1-2, is DTGVSQNPRHKITKRGQNVTFRCDPISEHNRLYWYRQTLGQGPEFLTYFQNEAQLEKSRLLSDRFSAERPKGSFSTLEIQRTEQGDSAMYLCASSFTGPVYGYTFGSGTRLTVV.

The chain recombines TRBV28 with TRBJ1-1; D may be TRBD1 (5 bases). Germline CDR1 MDHEN, CDR2 SYDVKM. Trimming pared 3 bases from V and 11 bases from J, leaving 16 bases between. The CDR3 is 13 amino acids. The CDR3 DNA sequence: TGTGCCAGCAGTTTGGGGACTCGTTGGGGGGCTTTCTTT. Its translation is CASSLGTRWGAFF.

This chain joins TRBV13 and TRBJ2-3, with TRBD2 as a possible D gene (6 bases). Trimming took off 3 bases at V and 3 bases at J, with 16 bases between the two ends. The germline V gene encodes CDR1 PRHDT and CDR2 FYEKMQ (reference sequence). CDR3 length: 16 residues. This chain's CDR3 is CASSLASRDGTDTQYF. The CDR3 nucleotides read TGTGCCAGCAGCTTGGCCTCGCGGGATGGAACAGATACGCAGTATTTT.

The chain uses TRBV19 and TRBJ1-6; weak D call: TRBD1 (5 bases). In germline, CDR1 is LNHDA, CDR2 SQIVND (reference sequence). Trimming shortened V by 7 bases and J by 9 bases, and 19 bases separated the two germline ends. The CDR3 extends over 15 amino acids. The DNA of the CDR3 is TGTGCCAGTACCCCATTGGCGGGGGTGGGTTCACCCCTCCACTTT. Translation gives CASTPLAGVGSPLHF.

The genes are TRBV27 and TRBJ2-7; D unclear. Germline CDR1 MNHEY, CDR2 SMNVEV (reference sequence). This CDR3 is 12 amino acids long. Trimming left V 5 bases short and J 3 bases short, with 8 bases between. The CDR3 coding sequence is TGTGCCAGCAGTCCCTTCGGCTACGAGCAGTACTTC. Protein sequence: CASSPFGYEQYF.

CDR3 DNA sequence: TGTGCCAGCAGTGCCTACGGGACTAGCGGGGGGCCTAGCACAGATACGCAGTATTTT. It encodes CASSAYGTSGGPSTDTQYF. The V and J genes are TRBV6-4 and TRBJ2-3, with 15 nucleotides matching TRBD2. The germline V gene has CDR1 MRHNA and CDR2 SNTAGT. The CDR3 sequence is 19 residues long. V dropped 4 bases and J dropped 0; count of bases not matched to a gene: 8.

With regard to this clone: One end of the junction varies from germline; a read error may be responsible. The chain uses TRBV6-1 and TRBJ2-5; 11 bases are shared with TRBD2. The CDR3 contains 15 residues. Germline lookup yields CDR1 MNHNS and CDR2 SASEGT. As DNA, the CDR3 is TGTGCCAGCAGTGTACTAGCGGGAGAACAAGAGAACCAGTACTTC. Protein sequence: CASSVLAGEQENQYF.

The chain uses TRBV29-1 and TRBJ2-7; D is undetermined. V gave up 5 bases and J gave up 2 bases, with 10 bases separating them. CDR1 SQVTM and CDR2 ANQGSEA come from the germline V gene. The CDR3 totals 12 residues. Here the CDR3 reads CSVITAAYEQYF. CDR3 sequence (DNA): TGCAGCGTTATCACAGCCGCCTACGAGCAGTACTTC.

The V call is TRBV4-1, the J call TRBJ1-2; TRBD1 matches 9 bases. Germline-derived CDR1 and CDR2 are MGHRA and YSYEKL. V lost 5 bases, J lost 4 bases, and 8 bases stayed unmatched. CDR3 length: 15 residues. The CDR3 protein is CASSSRTGASYGYTF. The CDR3 DNA is TGCGCCAGCAGCTCGAGGACAGGGGCCAGCTATGGCTACACCTTC.

This chain joins TRBV18 and TRBJ1-2; D is unresolved. V lost 3 bases, J lost 5 bases, and 10 bases lay in between. The CDR3 contains 13 residues. From germline, CDR1 is KGHSH and CDR2 LQKENI. In nucleotides, the CDR3 is TGTGCCAGCTCACCGACCCCGGGGTATGGCTACACCTTC. This encodes CASSPTPGYGYTF. The complete variable domain, with remaining parts taken from reference TRBV18 and TRBJ1-2, reads NAGVMQNPRHLVRRRGQEARLRCSPMKGHSHVYWYRQLPEEGLKFMVYLQKENIIDESGMPKERFSAEFPKEGPSILRIQQVVRGDSAAYFCASSPTPGYGYTFGSGTRLTVV.

J is TRBJ2-1 and V is TRBV6-4; D might be TRBD1 (5 bases). CDR1 is MRHNA and CDR2 is SNTAGT in the germline V gene. V lost 7 bases and J 8 bases, leaving 12 bases between the germline ends. The CDR3 has 12 amino acids. DNA of the CDR3: TGTGCCAGCACCCCGTGGGGCCATGAGCAGTTCTTC. It is translated as CASTPWGHEQFF.

The V gene is TRBV6-4, the J gene TRBJ2-2; 7 nucleotides agree with TRBD1. Germline assignment: CDR1 MRHNA and CDR2 SNTAGT. The ends lost 2 bases at V and 3 bases at J; junction bases unmatched: 0. The CDR3 is 14 residues long. The CDR3 sequence is CASSDGTDTGELFF. DNA for the CDR3: TGTGCCAGCAGTGACGGGACAGACACCGGGGAGCTGTTTTTT.

The V gene is TRBV19, the J gene TRBJ1-3, with a weak D call TRBD1 (5 bases). The V and J ends lost 6 bases and 0 bases respectively, with 21 bases between them. The CDR3 covers 18 residues. CDR1 is LNHDA, CDR2 SQIVND, per germline (reference sequence). In nucleotides, the CDR3 is TGTGCCAGTAGCCTAACAACAGGTGCCTCGAGCTCTGGAAACACCATATATTTT. Translating gives CASSLTTGASSSGNTIYF. Full variable domain (missing parts from reference TRBV19 and TRBJ1-3): DGGITQSPKYLFRKEGQNVTLSCEQNLNHDAMYWYRQDPGQGLRLIYYSQIVNDFQKGDIAEGYSVSREKKESFPLTVTSAQKNPTAFYLCASSLTTGASSSGNTIYFGEGSWLTVV.

This chain connects TRBV5-1 to TRBJ2-5; no clear D gene. The CDR3 totals 17 residues. Germline V gene lookup returns CDR1 SGHRS and CDR2 YFSETQ. Trimming removed 1 base from V and 2 bases from J, with 18 bases in between. Here the CDR3 reads CASSLFPSGLKQETQYF. The DNA of the CDR3 is TGCGCCAGCAGCTTGTTTCCGTCAGGTCTAAAGCAAGAGACCCAGTACTTC. Supplemented by reference TRBV5-1 and TRBJ2-5, the full variable domain reads KAGVTQTPRYLIKTRGQQVTLSCSPISGHRSVSWYQQTPGQGLQFLFEYFSETQRNKGNFPGRFSGRQFSNSRSEMNVSTLELGDSALYLCASSLFPSGLKQETQYFGPGTRLLVL.

V gene TRBV5-1 combines with J gene TRBJ1-2, with no clear D. The CDR3 contains 15 residues. From germline, CDR1 is SGHRS and CDR2 YFSETQ. Trimming took off 1 base at V and 4 bases at J, with 14 bases between the two ends. The CDR3 nucleotides are TGCGCCAGCAGCTTGTGGAATCCGGGTGGCTATGGCTACACCTTC. Encoded protein: CASSLWNPGGYGYTF.

This chain links TRBV4-1 with TRBJ2-3; D call uncertain. This CDR3 spans 13 amino acids. V dropped 2 bases and J dropped 4 bases, with 7 bases sitting between them. Germline V gives CDR1 MGHRA, CDR2 YSYEKL. The CDR3 spells CASSQLRPDTQYF. CDR3 nucleotides: TGCGCCAGCAGCCAACTACGCCCAGATACGCAGTATTTT.

The chain carries TRBV11-3 and TRBJ2-2; tentative D call: TRBD1 (6 bases). Germline-derived CDR1 and CDR2 are SGHNT and YENEEA. V lost 5 bases and J lost 5, with 12 bases in between. The CDR3 is 14 residues long. CDR3 region: CASSAYRETGELFF. As DNA, the CDR3 is TGTGCCAGCAGCGCCTACAGGGAAACCGGGGAGCTGTTTTTT.

As concerns this clone: Compared with germline, one end of the junction differs, possibly owing to a read error. This chain joins TRBV7-7 and TRBJ2-1; TRBD2 matches 8 bases. Germline values: CDR1 SSHAT, CDR2 FNYEAQ (reference sequence). CDR3 length equals 15 residues. The CDR3 is CASSLGQTSDNEQFF. Here the CDR3 DNA reads TGTGCTAGCAGCTTAGGGCAGACTAGCGACAATGAGCAGTTCTTC. The complete variable domain, with remaining parts taken from reference TRBV7-7 and TRBJ2-1, reads GAGVSQSPRYKVTKRGQDVTLRCDPISSHATLYWYQQALGQGPEFLTYFNYEAQPDKSGLPSDRFSAERPEGSISTLTIQRTEQRDSAMYRCASSLGQTSDNEQFFGPGTRLTVL.

On this clone itself: At one of its ends the junction is not consistent with the germline gene, which may arise from a read error. J is TRBJ1-1 and V is TRBV18; the D is unclear. Germline lookup yields CDR1 KGHSH and CDR2 LQKENI. This CDR3 has 11 residues. DNA of the CDR3: TGTGCCAGATCACGAGACACTGAAGCTTTCTTT. Translated: CARSRDTEAFF. Filled out from reference TRBV18 and TRBJ1-1, the complete variable domain reads NAGVMQNPRHLVRRRGQEARLRCSPMKGHSHVYWYRQLPEEGLKFMVYLQKENIIDESGMPKERFSAEFPKEGPSILRIQQVVRGDSAAYFCARSRDTEAFFGQGTRLTVV.

The CDR3 here is CASSEGAIGELFF. The DNA for the CDR3 is TGTGCCAGCAGTGAAGGGGCCATAGGGGAGCTGTTTTTT. This chain connects TRBV2 to TRBJ2-2; no definite D call. Germline loops: CDR1 SNHLY, CDR2 FYNNEI. V was shortened by 1 base and J by 8 bases, with 8 bases between the two germline ends. The CDR3 runs to 13 residues.

The chain combines TRBV18 with TRBJ1-5, with 7 bases matching TRBD1. The CDR3 is 17 residues long. The V gene's germline CDR1 is KGHSH and CDR2 LQKENI. With V trimmed by 5 bases and J by 0 bases, 10 bases remained unmatched. The CDR3 spells CASSYDREAYSNQPQHF. The CDR3 DNA sequence: TGTGCCAGCTCATACGACAGGGAGGCCTATAGCAATCAGCCCCAGCATTTT.

The rearrangement joins TRBV7-2 to TRBJ1-1, with unresolved D. Per germline, CDR1 SGHTA and CDR2 FQGNSA. The CDR3 spans 15 residues. With 5 bases removed from V and 3 bases from J, the gap between germline ends came to 16 bases. CDR3 bases: TGTGCCAGCAGCGGAAACCTAAGGCGGGACACTGAAGCTTTCTTT. Translated: CASSGNLRRDTEAFF.

The chain employs TRBV28 and TRBJ1-2, with TRBD1 identical over 9 bases. V shed 4 bases and J 1 base; nucleotides not matched to a gene: 10. This CDR3 comprises 17 residues. CDR1 and CDR2 from the germline V gene are MDHEN and SYDVKM. The CDR3 sequence is CASSWNRDRVNNYGYTF. CDR3 coding DNA: TGTGCCAGCAGTTGGAACCGGGACAGGGTTAATAACTATGGCTACACCTTC.

The chain carries TRBV5-1 and TRBJ1-2; perhaps TRBD1 as D (5 bases). Germline V gives CDR1 SGHRS, CDR2 YFSETQ. Trimming left V 1 base short and J 4 bases short, with 8 bases between. This CDR3 region has 13 residues. In DNA, the CDR3 is TGCGCCAGCAGCTTGACAGGCCGCTATGGCTACACCTTC. Translating it yields CASSLTGRYGYTF.

The chain combines TRBV7-9 with TRBJ1-5; weak D call: TRBD1 (6 bases). The CDR3 is 15 amino acids. V was cut by 5 bases and J by 5 bases, with 16 bases left in between. From germline, CDR1 is SEHNR and CDR2 FQNEAQ (reference sequence). The CDR3 DNA reads TGTGCCAGCAGCCCCCGGGGCAGGGGCGATCAGCCCCAGCATTTT. Encoded protein: CASSPRGRGDQPQHF. The entire variable domain, with the rest obtained from reference TRBV7-9 and TRBJ1-5, is as follows: DTGVSQNPRHKITKRGQNVTFRCDPISEHNRLYWYRQTLGQGPEFLTYFQNEAQLEKSRLLSDRFSAERPKGSFSTLEIQRTEQGDSAMYLCASSPRGRGDQPQHFGDGTRLSIL.

This rearrangement joins TRBV5-1 to TRBJ2-1; tentatively, D is TRBD2 (5 bases). CDR1 SGHRS and CDR2 YFSETQ come from the germline V gene. Deletions cut 3 bases from V and 3 bases from J, with 16 bases between. The CDR3 extends over 16 amino acids. The CDR3 DNA reads TGCGCCAGCAGCTCCGGCAGGCTAGCAGACTACAATGAGCAGTTCTTC. This sequence encodes CASSSGRLADYNEQFF.

This sequence joins TRBV28 and TRBJ1-5, with 10 bases that match TRBD1. CDR1 is MDHEN and CDR2 is SYDVKM in the germline V gene. V gave up 5 bases and J gave up 5 bases; unmatched junction bases: 6. The CDR3 covers 15 residues. CDR3 sequence reads: CASSDRGLRDQPQHF. The CDR3 nucleotides are TGTGCCAGCAGTGACAGGGGGCTTCGCGATCAGCCCCAGCATTTT.

The genes are TRBV19 and TRBJ1-5, with 7 positions matching TRBD1. Trimming removed 1 base from V and 2 bases from J; junction bases left unmatched: 5. Germline CDR1 is LNHDA and CDR2 is SQIVND (reference sequence). This CDR3 spans 16 amino acids. CDR3 sequence (DNA): TGTGCCAGTAGTATAGTACGGCAGGGGGGCAATCAGCCCCAGCATTTT. This sequence encodes CASSIVRQGGNQPQHF. Looking up the rest from reference TRBV19 and TRBJ1-5 gives the full variable domain: DGGITQSPKYLFRKEGQNVTLSCEQNLNHDAMYWYRQDPGQGLRLIYYSQIVNDFQKGDIAEGYSVSREKKESFPLTVTSAQKNPTAFYLCASSIVRQGGNQPQHFGDGTRLSIL.

This chain uses TRBV5-1 with TRBJ2-7, with 11 bases that match TRBD2. The germline V gene encodes CDR1 SGHRS and CDR2 YFSETQ. The CDR3 loop spans 16 amino acids. J lost 4 bases, V lost 3 bases, and 9 bases had no gene match. As DNA, the CDR3 is TGCGCCAGCAGCTACCTCACTAGCGGGAGTCTATACGAGCAGTACTTC. This codes for CASSYLTSGSLYEQYF.

The chain uses TRBV6-6 and TRBJ2-7; no clear D gene. The V gene's germline CDR1 is MNHNY and CDR2 SVGAGI (reference sequence). CDR3 size: 13 residues. V lost 1 base, J lost 2 bases, and 6 bases lay in between. The CDR3 sequence is CASSYWQAYEQYF. CDR3 DNA: TGTGCCAGCAGTTACTGGCAGGCCTACGAGCAGTACTTC.